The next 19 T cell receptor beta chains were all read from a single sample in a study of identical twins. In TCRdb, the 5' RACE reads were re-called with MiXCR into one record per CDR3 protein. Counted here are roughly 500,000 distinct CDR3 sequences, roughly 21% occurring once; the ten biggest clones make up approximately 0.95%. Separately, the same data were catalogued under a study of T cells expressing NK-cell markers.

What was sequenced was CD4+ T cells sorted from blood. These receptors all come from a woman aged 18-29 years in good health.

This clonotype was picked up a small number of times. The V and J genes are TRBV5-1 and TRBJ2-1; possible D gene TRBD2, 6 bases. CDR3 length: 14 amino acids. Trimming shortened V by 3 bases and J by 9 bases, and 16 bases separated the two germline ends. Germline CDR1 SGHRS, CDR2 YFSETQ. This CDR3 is CASSSAGGASEQFF. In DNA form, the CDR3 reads TGCGCCAGCAGCTCGGCCGGGGGAGCCAGTGAGCAGTTCTTC.

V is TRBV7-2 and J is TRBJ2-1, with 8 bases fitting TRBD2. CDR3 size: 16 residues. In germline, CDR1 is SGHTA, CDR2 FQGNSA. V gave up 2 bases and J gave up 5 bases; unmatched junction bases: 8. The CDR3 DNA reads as TGTGCCAGCAGCTTACCGACTAGCGTGGTTCACAATGAGCAGTTCTTC. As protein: CASSLPTSVVHNEQFF.

The CDR3 nucleotides are TGCAGTGCTACCGACCCCTTGAAAGGCACAGATACGCAGTATTTT. Its translation: CSATDPLKGTDTQYF. This rearrangement joins TRBV20-1 to TRBJ2-3, with D unresolved. Germline CDR1 DFQATT, CDR2 SNEGSKA (reference sequence). This CDR3 spans 15 amino acids. The germline V and J ends were trimmed by 4 bases and 1 base, with 15 bases remaining between them.

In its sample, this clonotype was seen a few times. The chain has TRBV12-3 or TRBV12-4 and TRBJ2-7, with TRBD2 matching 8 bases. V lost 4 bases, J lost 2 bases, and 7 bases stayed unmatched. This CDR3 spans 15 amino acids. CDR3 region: CASSSRTSTPYEQYF. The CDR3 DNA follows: TGTGCCAGCAGTTCACGGACTAGCACACCCTACGAGCAGTACTTC.

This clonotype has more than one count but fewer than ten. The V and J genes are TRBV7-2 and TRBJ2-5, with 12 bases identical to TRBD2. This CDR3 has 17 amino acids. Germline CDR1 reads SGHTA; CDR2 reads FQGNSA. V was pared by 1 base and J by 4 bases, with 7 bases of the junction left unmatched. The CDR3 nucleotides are TGTGCCAGCAGCTTAGGGACTAGCGGGATTTTGCGAGAGACCCAGTACTTC. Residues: CASSLGTSGILRETQYF.

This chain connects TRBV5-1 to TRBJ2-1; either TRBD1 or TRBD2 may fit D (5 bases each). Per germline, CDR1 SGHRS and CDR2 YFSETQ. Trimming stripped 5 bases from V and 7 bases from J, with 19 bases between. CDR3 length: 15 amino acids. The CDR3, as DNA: TGCGCCAGCAGAGAACGAGGGGACCCCTTAAATGAGCAGTTCTTC. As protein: CASRERGDPLNEQFF.

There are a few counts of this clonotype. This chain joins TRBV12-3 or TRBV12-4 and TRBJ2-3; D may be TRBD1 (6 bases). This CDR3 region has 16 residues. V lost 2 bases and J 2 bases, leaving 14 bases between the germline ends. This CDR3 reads CASSLRGTSTTDTQYF. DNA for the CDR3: TGTGCCAGCAGTTTACGTGGGACATCCACCACAGATACGCAGTATTTT.

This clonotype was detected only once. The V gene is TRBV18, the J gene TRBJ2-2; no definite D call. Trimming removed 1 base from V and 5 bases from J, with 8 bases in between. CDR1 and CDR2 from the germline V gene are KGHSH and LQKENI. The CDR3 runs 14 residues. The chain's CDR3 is CASSPLAVTGELFF. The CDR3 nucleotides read TGTGCCAGCTCACCACTAGCAGTTACCGGGGAGCTGTTTTTT.

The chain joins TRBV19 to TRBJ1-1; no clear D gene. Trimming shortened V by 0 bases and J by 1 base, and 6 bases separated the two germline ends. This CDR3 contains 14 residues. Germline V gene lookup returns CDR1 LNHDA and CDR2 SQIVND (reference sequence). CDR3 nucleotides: TGTGCCAGTAGTATAGAAACGGCGAACACTGAAGCTTTCTTT. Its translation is CASSIETANTEAFF. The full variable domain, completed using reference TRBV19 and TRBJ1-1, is DGGITQSPKYLFRKEGQNVTLSCEQNLNHDAMYWYRQDPGQGLRLIYYSQIVNDFQKGDIAEGYSVSREKKESFPLTVTSAQKNPTAFYLCASSIETANTEAFFGQGTRLTVV.

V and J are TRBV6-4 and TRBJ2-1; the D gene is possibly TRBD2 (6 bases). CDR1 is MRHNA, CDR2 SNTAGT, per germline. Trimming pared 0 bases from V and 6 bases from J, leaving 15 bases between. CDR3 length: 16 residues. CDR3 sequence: CASSDSTSWRRNEQFF. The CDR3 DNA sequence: TGTGCCAGCAGTGACTCGACTAGTTGGAGGCGCAATGAGCAGTTCTTC.

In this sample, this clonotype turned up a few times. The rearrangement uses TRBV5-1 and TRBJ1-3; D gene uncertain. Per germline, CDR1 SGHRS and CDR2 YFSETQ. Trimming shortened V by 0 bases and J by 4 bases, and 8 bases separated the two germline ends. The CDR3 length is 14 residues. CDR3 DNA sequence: TGCGCCAGCAGCTTGGAGTCCCAGGGAAACACCATATATTTT. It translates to CASSLESQGNTIYF.

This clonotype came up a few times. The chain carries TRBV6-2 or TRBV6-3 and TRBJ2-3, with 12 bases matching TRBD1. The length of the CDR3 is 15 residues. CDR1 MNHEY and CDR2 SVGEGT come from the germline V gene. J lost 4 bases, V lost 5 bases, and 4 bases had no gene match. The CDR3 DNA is TGTGCCAGCAGTACCGGGACAGGGGGCGCAGATACGCAGTATTTT. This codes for CASSTGTGGADTQYF.

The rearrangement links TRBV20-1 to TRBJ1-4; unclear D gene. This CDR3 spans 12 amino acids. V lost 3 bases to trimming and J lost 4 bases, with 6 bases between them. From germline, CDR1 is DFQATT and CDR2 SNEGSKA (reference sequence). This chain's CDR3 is CSARPFNEKLFF. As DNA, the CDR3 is TGCAGTGCTAGGCCTTTTAATGAAAAACTGTTTTTT.

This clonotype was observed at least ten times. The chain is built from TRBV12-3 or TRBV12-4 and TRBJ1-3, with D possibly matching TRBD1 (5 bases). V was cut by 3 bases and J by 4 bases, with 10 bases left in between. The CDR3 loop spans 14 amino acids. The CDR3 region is CASSFGGKGNTIYF. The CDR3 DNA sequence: TGTGCCAGCAGTTTTGGGGGAAAGGGAAACACCATATATTTT.

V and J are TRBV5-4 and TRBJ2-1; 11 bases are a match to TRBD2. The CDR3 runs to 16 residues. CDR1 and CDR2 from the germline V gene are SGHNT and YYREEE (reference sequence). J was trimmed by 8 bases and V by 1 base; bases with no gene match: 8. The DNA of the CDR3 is TGTGCCAGCAGCTTGATGTTGACTAGCGGGACGGATGAGCAGTTCTTC. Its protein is CASSLMLTSGTDEQFF. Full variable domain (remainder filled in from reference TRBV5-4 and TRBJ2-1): ETGVTQSPTHLIKTRGQQVTLRCSSQSGHNTVSWYQQALGQGPQFIFQYYREEENGRGNFPPRFSGLQFPNYSSELNVNALELDDSALYLCASSLMLTSGTDEQFFGPGTRLTVL.

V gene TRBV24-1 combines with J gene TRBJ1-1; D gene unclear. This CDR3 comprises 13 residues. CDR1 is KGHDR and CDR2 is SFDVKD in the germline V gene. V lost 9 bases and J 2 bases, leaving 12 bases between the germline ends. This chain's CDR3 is CATRAAANTEAFF. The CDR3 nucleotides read TGTGCCACCCGGGCGGCAGCCAACACTGAAGCTTTCTTT.

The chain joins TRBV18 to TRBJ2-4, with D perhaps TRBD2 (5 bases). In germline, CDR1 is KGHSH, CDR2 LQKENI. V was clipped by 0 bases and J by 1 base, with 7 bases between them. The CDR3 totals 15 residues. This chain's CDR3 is CASSPPSGAKNIQYF. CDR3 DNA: TGTGCCAGCTCACCACCCTCGGGGGCCAAAAACATTCAGTACTTC.

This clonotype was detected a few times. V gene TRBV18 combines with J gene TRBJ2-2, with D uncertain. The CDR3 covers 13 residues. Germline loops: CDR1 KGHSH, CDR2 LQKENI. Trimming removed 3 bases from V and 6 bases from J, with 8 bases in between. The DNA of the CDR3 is TGTGCCAGCTCACCTGAGAGTTCCGGGGAGCTGTTTTTT. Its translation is CASSPESSGELFF.

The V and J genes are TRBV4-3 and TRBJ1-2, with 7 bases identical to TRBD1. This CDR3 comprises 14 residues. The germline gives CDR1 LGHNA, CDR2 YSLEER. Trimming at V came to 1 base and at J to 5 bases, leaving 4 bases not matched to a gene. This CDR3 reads CASSQGAGGYGYTF. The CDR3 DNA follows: TGCGCCAGCAGCCAAGGTGCAGGGGGTTATGGCTACACCTTC.